These 2 T cell receptor beta chains came from one sample sequenced in a study of T cells in Graves' hyperthyroidism and ophthalmopathy. Amplification of TCR beta CDR3 regions was performed using RNA transcripts as template. HTBI primers were used for first-round RT-PCR of the TCR CDR3. TCRdb itself ran the multiplex PCR reads through MiXCR, one entry per CDR3 protein. The table has about 350,000 distinct CDR3 sequences, approximately 15% seen once. The sample was blood. The receptors were sampled from a woman aged 30 to 39 with Graves' hyperthyroidism.

This clonotype was observed at least ten times. The chain links TRBV20-1 to TRBJ1-2, with D unresolved. V lost 0 bases to trimming and J lost 5 bases, with 19 bases between them. This CDR3 region has 16 residues. Germline V gene lookup returns CDR1 DFQATT and CDR2 SNEGSKA (reference sequence). The CDR3 DNA is TGCAGTGCTAGAGATCAGAGGAGGGCATTTCCTTATGGCTACACCTTC. Its protein is CSARDQRRAFPYGYTF.

Comments on this clonotype: A single base separates this from a much larger clone, so it may be a read error. CDR3 bases: TGTGCCAACAGGCATACAGGGGGCAATCAGCCCCAGCATTTT. Translation: CANRHTGGNQPQHF. The chain employs TRBV6-1 and TRBJ1-5, with 7 bases aligning to TRBD1. The V gene's germline CDR1 is MNHNS and CDR2 SASEGT. The CDR3 extends over 14 amino acids. The junction had 8 bases not matched to a gene; V was cut back by 10 bases and J by 2 bases.